This TCR beta chain is drawn from a study of blood T cell repertoires in COVID-19. In the study overall: The United States, Italy and Spain provided the acute and convalescent COVID-19 samples. PBMCs, B-cell-depleted T cells, or T cells provided the cDNA or gDNA that made up the material.

Libraries were prepared by immunoSEQ multiplex PCR; TCRdb keeps only in-frame clonotypes and omits some of them. The sample records tens of thousands of clones, roughly nine tenths being singletons. Germline CDR1 MDHEN, CDR2 SYDVKM. This CDR3 is 15 amino acids long. Trimming cost V 4 bases and J 6 bases, with 19 bases left between them. The rearrangement uses TRBV28 and TRBJ2-7; maybe TRBD2 (5 bases). Input material: peripheral blood. The sequence derives from a man aged 45-60 years with COVID-19, enrolled during active disease. The DNA of the CDR3 is TGTGCCAGCAGTTCACTAGAATACGGGCGTGCCGAGCAGTACTTC. Translation gives CASSSLEYGRAEQYF.